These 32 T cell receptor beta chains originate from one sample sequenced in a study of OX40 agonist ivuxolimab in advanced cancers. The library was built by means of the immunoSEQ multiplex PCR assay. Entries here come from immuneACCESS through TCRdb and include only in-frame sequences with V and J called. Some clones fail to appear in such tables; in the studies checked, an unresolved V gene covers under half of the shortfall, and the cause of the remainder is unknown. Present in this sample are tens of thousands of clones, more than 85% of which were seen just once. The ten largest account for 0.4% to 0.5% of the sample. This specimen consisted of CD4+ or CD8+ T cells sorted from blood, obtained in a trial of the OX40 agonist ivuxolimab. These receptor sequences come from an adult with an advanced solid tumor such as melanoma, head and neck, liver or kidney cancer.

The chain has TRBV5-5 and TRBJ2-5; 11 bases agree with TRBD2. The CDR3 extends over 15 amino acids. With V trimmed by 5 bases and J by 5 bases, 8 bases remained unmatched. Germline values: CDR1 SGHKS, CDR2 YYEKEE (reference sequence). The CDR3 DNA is TGTGCCAGCAGTCGAGGACTAGCGGGTACTGAGACCCAGTACTTC. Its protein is CASSRGLAGTETQYF.

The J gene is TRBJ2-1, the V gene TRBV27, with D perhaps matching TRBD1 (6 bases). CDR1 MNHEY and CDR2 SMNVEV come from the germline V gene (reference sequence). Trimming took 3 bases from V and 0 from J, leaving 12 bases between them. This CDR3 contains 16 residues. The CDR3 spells CASSFRGIGSYNEQFF. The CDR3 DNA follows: TGTGCCAGCAGTTTTAGGGGGATAGGCTCCTACAATGAGCAGTTCTTC.

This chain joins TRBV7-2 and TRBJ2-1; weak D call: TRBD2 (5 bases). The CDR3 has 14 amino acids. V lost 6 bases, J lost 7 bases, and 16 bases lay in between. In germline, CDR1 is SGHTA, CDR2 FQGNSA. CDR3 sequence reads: CASRTSDFKNEQFF. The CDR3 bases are TGTGCCAGCAGAACTAGTGATTTCAAAAATGAGCAGTTCTTC. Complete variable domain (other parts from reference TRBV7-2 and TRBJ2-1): GAGVSQSPSNKVTEKGKDVELRCDPISGHTALYWYRQSLGQGLEFLIYFQGNSAPDKSGLPSDRFSAERTGGSVSTLTIQRTQQEDSAVYLCASRTSDFKNEQFFGPGTRLTVL.

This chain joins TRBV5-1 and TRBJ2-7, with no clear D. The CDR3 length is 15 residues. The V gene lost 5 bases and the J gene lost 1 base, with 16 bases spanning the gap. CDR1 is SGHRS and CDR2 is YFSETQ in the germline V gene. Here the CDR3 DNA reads TGCGCCAGCAGACCAGCCCCCCTGGGATCCTACGAGCAGTACTTC. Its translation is CASRPAPLGSYEQYF.

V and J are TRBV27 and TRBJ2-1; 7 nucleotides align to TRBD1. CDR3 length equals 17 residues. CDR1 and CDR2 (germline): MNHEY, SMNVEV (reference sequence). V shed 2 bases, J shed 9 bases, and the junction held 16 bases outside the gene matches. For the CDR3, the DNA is TGTGCCAGCAGTTTAGAGACAGGGTCCTCGGCAAATTTTGAGCAGTTCTTC. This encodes CASSLETGSSANFEQFF.

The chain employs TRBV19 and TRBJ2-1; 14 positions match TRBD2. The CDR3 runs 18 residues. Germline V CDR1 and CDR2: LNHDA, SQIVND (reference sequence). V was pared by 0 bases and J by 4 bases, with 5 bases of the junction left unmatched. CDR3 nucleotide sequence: TGTGCCAGTAGTATAGAGGGACGACTAGCGGGAGGGTACAATGAGCAGTTCTTC. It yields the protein CASSIEGRLAGGYNEQFF.

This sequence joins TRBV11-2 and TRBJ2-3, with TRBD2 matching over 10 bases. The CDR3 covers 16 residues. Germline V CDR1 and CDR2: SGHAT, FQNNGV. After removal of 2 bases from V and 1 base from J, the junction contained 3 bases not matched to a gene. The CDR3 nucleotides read TGTGCCAGCAGCTTATTAGGGACTAGCGGCACAGATACGCAGTATTTT. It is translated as CASSLLGTSGTDTQYF.

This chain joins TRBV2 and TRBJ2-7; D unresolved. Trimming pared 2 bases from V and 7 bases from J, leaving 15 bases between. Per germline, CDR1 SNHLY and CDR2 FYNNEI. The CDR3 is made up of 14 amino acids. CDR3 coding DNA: TGTGCCAGCAGTGAATGGACGACGATGGGGGAGCAGTACTTC. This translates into CASSEWTTMGEQYF.

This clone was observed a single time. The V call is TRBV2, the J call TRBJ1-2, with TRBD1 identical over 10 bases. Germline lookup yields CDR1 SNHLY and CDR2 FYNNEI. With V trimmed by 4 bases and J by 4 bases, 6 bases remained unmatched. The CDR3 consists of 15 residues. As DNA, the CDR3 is TGTGCCAGCAGTGTCAGACAGGGGGCGGGCTATGGCTACACCTTC. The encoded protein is CASSVRQGAGYGYTF.

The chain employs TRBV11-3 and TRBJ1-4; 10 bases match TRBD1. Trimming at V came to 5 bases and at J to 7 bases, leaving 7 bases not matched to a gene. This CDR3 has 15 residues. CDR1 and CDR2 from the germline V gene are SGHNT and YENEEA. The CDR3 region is CASSKTGGTSEKLFF. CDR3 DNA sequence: TGTGCCAGCAGCAAGACAGGGGGCACGAGTGAAAAACTGTTTTTT. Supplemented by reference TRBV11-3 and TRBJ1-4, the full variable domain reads EAGVVQSPRYKIIEKKQPVAFWCNPISGHNTLYWYLQNLGQGPELLIRYENEEAVDDSQLPKDRFSAERLKGVDSTLKIQPAELGDSAVYLCASSKTGGTSEKLFFGSGTQLSVL.

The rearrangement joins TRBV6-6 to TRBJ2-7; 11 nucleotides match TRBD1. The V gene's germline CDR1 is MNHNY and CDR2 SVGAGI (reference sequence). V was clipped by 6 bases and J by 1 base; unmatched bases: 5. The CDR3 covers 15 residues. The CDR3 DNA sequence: TGTGCCAGCAGAGTGGGACAGGGGGGTTCCTACGAGCAGTACTTC. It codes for CASRVGQGGSYEQYF.

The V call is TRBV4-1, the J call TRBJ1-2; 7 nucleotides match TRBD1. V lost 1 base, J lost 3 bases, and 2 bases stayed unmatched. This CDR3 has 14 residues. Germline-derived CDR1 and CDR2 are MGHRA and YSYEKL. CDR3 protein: CASSQGQGYYGYTF. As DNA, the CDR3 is TGCGCCAGCAGCCAAGGACAGGGCTACTATGGCTACACCTTC.

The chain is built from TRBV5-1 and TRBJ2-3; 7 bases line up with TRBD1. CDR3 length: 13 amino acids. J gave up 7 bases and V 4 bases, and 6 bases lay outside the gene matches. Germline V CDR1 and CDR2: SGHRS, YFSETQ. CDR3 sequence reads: CASSQEQGNTQYF. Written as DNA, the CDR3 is TGCGCCAGCAGCCAGGAACAGGGGAATACGCAGTATTTT.

The CDR3 spells CASSYERDSYEQYF. The CDR3 coding sequence is TGTGCCAGCAGTTATGAAAGGGACAGCTACGAGCAGTACTTC. J is TRBJ2-7 and V is TRBV6-5, with 7 bases identical to TRBD1. This CDR3 region has 14 residues. The trim removed 3 bases at V and 3 bases at J, leaving 5 bases unmatched. CDR1 is MNHEY, CDR2 SVGAGI, per germline.

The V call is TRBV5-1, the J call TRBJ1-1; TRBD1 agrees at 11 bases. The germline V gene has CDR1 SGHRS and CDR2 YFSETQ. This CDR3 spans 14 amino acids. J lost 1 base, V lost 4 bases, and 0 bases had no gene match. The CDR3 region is CASSGTGGNTEAFF. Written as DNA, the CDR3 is TGCGCCAGCAGCGGGACAGGGGGGAACACTGAAGCTTTCTTT.

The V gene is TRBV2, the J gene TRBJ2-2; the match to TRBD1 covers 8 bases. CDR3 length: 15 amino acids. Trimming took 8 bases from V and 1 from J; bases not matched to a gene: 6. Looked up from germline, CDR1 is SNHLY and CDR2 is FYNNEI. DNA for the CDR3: TGTGCCAGCCTAAACGGACAGGGGAACACCGGGGAGCTGTTTTTT. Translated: CASLNGQGNTGELFF.

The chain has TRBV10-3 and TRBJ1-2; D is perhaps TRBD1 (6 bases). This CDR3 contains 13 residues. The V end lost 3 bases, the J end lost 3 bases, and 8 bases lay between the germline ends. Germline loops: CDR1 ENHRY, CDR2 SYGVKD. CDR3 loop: CAISEQGDYGYTF. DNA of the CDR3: TGTGCCATCAGTGAACAGGGTGACTATGGCTACACCTTC.

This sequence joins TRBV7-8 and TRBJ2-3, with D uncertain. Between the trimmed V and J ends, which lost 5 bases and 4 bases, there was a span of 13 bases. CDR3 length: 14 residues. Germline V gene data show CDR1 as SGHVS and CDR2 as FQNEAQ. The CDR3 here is CASSLTGPSDTQYF. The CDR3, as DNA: TGTGCCAGCAGCCTGACCGGGCCTTCAGATACGCAGTATTTT. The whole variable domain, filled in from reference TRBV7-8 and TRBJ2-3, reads GAGVSQSPRYKVAKRGQDVALRCDPISGHVSLFWYQQALGQGPEFLTYFQNEAQLDKSGLPSDRFFAERPEGSVSTLKIQRTQQEDSAVYLCASSLTGPSDTQYFGPGTRLTVL.

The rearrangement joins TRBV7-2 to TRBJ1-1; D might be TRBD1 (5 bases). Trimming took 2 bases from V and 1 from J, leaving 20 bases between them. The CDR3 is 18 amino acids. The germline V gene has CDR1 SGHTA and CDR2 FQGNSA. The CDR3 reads CASSLRGDGRPPNTEAFF. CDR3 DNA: TGTGCCAGCAGCTTACGGGGGGATGGTCGCCCCCCGAACACTGAAGCTTTCTTT.

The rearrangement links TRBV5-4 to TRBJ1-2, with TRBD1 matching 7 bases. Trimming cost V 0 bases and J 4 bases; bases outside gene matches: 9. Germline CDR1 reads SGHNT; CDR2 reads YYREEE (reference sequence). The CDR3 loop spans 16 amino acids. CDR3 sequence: CASSLAGRDSLYGYTF. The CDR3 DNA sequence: TGTGCCAGCAGCTTGGCCGGAAGGGACAGCCTCTATGGCTACACCTTC. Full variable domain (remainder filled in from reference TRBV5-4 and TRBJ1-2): ETGVTQSPTHLIKTRGQQVTLRCSSQSGHNTVSWYQQALGQGPQFIFQYYREEENGRGNFPPRFSGLQFPNYSSELNVNALELDDSALYLCASSLAGRDSLYGYTFGSGTRLTVV.

CDR3 protein: CASSGTSGGSYEQYF. The DNA of the CDR3 is TGCGCCAGCAGTGGGACTAGCGGGGGTTCCTACGAGCAGTACTTC. The V and J genes are TRBV10-2 and TRBJ2-7; TRBD2 matches 13 bases. The J segment lost 1 base and the V segment lost 4 bases, leaving 1 base of the junction unmatched. This CDR3 has 15 amino acids. Germline V gene lookup returns CDR1 WSHSY and CDR2 SAAADI.

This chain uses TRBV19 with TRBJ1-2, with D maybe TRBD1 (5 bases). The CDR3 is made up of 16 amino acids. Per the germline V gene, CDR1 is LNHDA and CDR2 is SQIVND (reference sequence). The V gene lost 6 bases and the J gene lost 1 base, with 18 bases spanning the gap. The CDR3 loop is CASSPTGPPNNYGYTF. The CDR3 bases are TGTGCCAGTAGCCCCACGGGACCGCCGAATAACTATGGCTACACCTTC. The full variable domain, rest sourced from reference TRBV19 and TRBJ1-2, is DGGITQSPKYLFRKEGQNVTLSCEQNLNHDAMYWYRQDPGQGLRLIYYSQIVNDFQKGDIAEGYSVSREKKESFPLTVTSAQKNPTAFYLCASSPTGPPNNYGYTFGSGTRLTVV.

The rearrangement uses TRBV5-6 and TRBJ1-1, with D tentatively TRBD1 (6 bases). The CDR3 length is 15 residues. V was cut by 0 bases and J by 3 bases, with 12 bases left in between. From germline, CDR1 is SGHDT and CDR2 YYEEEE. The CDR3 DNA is TGTGCCAGCAGCTTGGAGGGGGGCGCCGACACTGAAGCTTTCTTT. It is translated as CASSLEGGADTEAFF.

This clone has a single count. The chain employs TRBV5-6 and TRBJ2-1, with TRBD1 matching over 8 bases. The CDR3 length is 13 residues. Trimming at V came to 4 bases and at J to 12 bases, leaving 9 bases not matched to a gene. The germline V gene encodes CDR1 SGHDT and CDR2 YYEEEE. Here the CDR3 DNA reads TGTGCCAGCAGCCTGGGACAGGTCCGCGGGCAGTTCTTC. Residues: CASSLGQVRGQFF.

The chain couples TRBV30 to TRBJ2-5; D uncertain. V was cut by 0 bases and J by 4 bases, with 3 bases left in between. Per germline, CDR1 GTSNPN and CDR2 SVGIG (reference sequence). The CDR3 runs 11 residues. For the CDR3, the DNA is TGTGCCTGGAGTGTACGAGAGACCCAGTACTTC. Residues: CAWSVRETQYF.

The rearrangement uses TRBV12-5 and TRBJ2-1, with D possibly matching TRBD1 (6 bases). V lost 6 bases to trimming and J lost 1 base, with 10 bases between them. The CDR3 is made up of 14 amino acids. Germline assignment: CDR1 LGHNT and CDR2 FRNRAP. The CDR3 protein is CASGLGTSYNEQFF. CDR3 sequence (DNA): TGTGCTAGTGGGTTAGGGACATCCTACAATGAGCAGTTCTTC.

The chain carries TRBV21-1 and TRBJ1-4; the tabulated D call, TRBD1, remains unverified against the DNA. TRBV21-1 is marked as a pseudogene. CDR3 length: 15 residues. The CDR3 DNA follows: TGTGCCAGCACCACAACAGGGGACAGGAGGGGAAAACTGTTTTTT. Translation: CASTTTGDRRGKLFF.

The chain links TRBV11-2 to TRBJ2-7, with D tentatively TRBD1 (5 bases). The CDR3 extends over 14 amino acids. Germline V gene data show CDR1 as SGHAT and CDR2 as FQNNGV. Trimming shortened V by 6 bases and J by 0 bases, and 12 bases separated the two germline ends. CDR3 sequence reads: CASSLRRDSYEQYF. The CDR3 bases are TGTGCCAGCAGTTTGCGCAGGGACTCCTACGAGCAGTACTTC.

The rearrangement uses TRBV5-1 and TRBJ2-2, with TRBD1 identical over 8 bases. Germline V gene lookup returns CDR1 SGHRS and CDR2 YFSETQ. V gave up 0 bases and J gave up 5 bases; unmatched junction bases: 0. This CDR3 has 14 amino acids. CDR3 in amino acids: CASSLGQGTGELFF. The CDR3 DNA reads TGCGCCAGCAGCTTGGGACAGGGGACCGGGGAGCTGTTTTTT.

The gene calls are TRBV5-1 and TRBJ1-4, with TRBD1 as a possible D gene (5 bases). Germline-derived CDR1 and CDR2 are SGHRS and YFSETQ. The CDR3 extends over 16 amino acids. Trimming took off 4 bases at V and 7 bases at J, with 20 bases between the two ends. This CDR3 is CASSPGGTSSGEKLFF. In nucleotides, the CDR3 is TGCGCCAGCAGCCCCGGCGGGACTTCCAGCGGTGAAAAACTGTTTTTT.

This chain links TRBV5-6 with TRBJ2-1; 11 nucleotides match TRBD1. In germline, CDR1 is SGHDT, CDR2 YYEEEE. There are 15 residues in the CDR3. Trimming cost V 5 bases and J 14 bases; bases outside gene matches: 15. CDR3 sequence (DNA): TGTGCCAGCAGTCCACTGGACAGGGGGCTAGGTAGGGAGTTCTTC. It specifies CASSPLDRGLGREFF.

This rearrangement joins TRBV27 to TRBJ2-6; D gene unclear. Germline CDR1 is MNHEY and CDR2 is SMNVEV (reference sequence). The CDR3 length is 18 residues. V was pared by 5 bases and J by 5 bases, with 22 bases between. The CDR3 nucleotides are TGTGCCAGCAGTGATGAGATCTGGCTACAAAGTCGGGCCAACGTCCTGACTTTC. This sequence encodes CASSDEIWLQSRANVLTF.